This is a list of T cell receptor beta chains from one sample in a study of radiation and T cells in renal cell carcinoma. Sequencing used immunoSEQ multiplex PCR; TCRdb keeps in-frame clones, though not all of them. Here the sample spans about 130,000 clones, 70% to 90% being singletons. Sequencing used blood, obtained from a patient whose treatment included radiotherapy and nephrectomy. The receptors stem from a woman in her fifties or sixties with renal cell carcinoma. CDR3s include the opening cysteine and the closing phenylalanine or tryptophan. Each record gives: D gene, V gene, clone size, J gene, CDR3 DNA, CDR3 protein. D genes are given only for firm matches. The size field is filled for only some rows; it gives once, few, many or a size class.

>NA|TRBV6-5|few|TRBJ1-1
TGTGCCAGCAGTTACTCGGTCAACACTGAAGCTTTCTTT
CASSYSVNTEAFF
>TRBD1|TRBV5-1|NA|TRBJ1-2
TGCGCCAGCAGCCCCAGGGACAGGGCAGGCGGCTACACCTTC
CASSPRDRAGGYTF
>TRBD1|TRBV2|NA|TRBJ1-5
TGTGCCAGCAGTCCGGACAGGGATCAGCCCCAGCATTTT
CASSPDRDQPQHF
>TRBD1|TRBV11-1|NA|TRBJ1-1
TGTGCCAGCAGCTTAGGACAGGGGAAAAATCCTGAAGCTTTCTTT
CASSLGQGKNPEAFF
>TRBD1|TRBV6-5|NA|TRBJ2-2
TGTGCCAGCAGTTACAACGACAGGGGGAACACCGGGGAGCTGTTTTTT
CASSYNDRGNTGELFF
>TRBD2|TRBV7-6|NA|TRBJ2-1
TGTGCCAGCAGCATTAGCGGGGGGGATTACAATGAGCAGTTCTTC
CASSISGGDYNEQFF
>NA|TRBV2|NA|TRBJ1-5
TGTGCCAGCAGTCCAGGGGTCGGGCAGCCCCAGCATTTT
CASSPGVGQPQHF
>NA|TRBV7-6|NA|TRBJ2-1
TGTGCCAGCAGCTTACCTAGCGATGAGCAGTTCTTC
CASSLPSDEQFF
>NA|TRBV18|NA|TRBJ1-6
TGTGCCAGCTCAGTAGGGAGGGAAAATTCACCCCTCCACTTT
CASSVGRENSPLHF
>TRBD1|TRBV4-1|NA|TRBJ2-2
TGCGCCAGCAGCCAGGGCGGGACAGGGGCCCTCGGGGAGCTGTTTTTT
CASSQGGTGALGELFF
>NA|TRBV21-1|NA|TRBJ1-4
TGTGCCAGCAGCAACACTCAACCAGGAGACACGAAGATTGGAGAAAAACTGTTTTTT
CASSNTQPGDTKIGEKLFF
>TRBD1|TRBV5-3|NA|TRBJ1-2
TGTGCCAGAAAGACAGGGCAGGACCGATACCCGAACTATGGCTACACCTTC
CARKTGQDRYPNYGYTF
>TRBD2|TRBV19|NA|TRBJ2-2
TGTGCCAGTACCACACTAGCGGGGGTGAACACCGGGGAGCTGTTTTTT
CASTTLAGVNTGELFF
>NA|TRBV7-2|few|TRBJ1-2
TGTGCCAGCAGCTTAGCGGGGAGTGGTGGCTACACCTTC
CASSLAGSGGYTF
>NA|TRBV11-2|few|TRBJ2-1
TGTGCCAGCAGCTTTTCTCCCAGCGTCAACGCCAATGAGCAGTTCTTC
CASSFSPSVNANEQFF
>TRBD1|TRBV19|NA|TRBJ1-5
TGTGCCAGTAAGGGACAGAACAATCAGCCCCAGCATTTT
CASKGQNNQPQHF